The T cell receptor beta chain described here comes from a study of STAT5B mutations in CD4+ large granular lymphocyte leukemia. Overall study context: Among healthy donors, a particular HLA allele went with more CDR3 'QG' motifs.

In the original workflow: Productive clonotypes were detectable down to 2.59 x 10-5 frequency. The data were produced by immunoSEQ multiplex PCR, yet TCRdb's version contains in-frame clones alone and is incomplete. The V and J calls and the clone size are those of that table, but D and trimming were determined from the DNA. The data contain tens of thousands of clones, approximately 76% of them singletons. Sequenced sample: CD4+ T cells from blood buffy coats. This receptor was obtained from a human donor in good health.

CDR3 bases: TGTGCCAGCAGCTTACAAACGTCGTGGGGAAGTCAGCCCCAGCATTTT. Translated: CASSLQTSWGSQPQHF. The chain couples TRBV7-8 to TRBJ1-5; D is unresolved. Germline assignment: CDR1 SGHVS and CDR2 FQNEAQ. Trimming left V 2 bases short and J 6 bases short, with 17 bases between. This CDR3 contains 16 residues.